This T cell receptor beta chain was captured in a study of graft-versus-host responses after intestinal transplantation. Repertoires were generated with immunoSEQ multiplex PCR, while TCRdb's copy carries only in-frame clones and drops some. This table has 20,000 to 30,000 clones, 35% to 50% appearing once. This CDR3 has 13 amino acids. In germline, CDR1 is SGHDT, CDR2 YYEEEE. With 3 bases removed from V and 1 base from J, the gap between germline ends came to 7 bases. Investigators plated approximately 200,000 CFSE-labeled responder cells together with approximately 200,000 irradiated stimulator cells labeled with violet dye.

The clonotype was recovered from a human patient who received an intestinal transplant. The gene calls are TRBV5-6 and TRBJ1-1; D remains ambiguous. This sample comprised alloreactive CD4+ T cells from a mixed lymphocyte reaction culture, obtained before intestinal transplant. Subset denoted: CFSE-low proliferating T cells sorted from approximately 6-day pre-transplant mixed lymphocyte reaction (GvH or HvG direction). CDR3 nucleotide sequence: TGTGCCAGCAGCTCCCTTAGGAACACTGAAGCTTTCTTT. Translation gives CASSSLRNTEAFF.